The 30 T cell receptor beta chains reported below all come from one sample, sequenced in a study of T cell changes during pregnancy in multiple sclerosis. This table comes from immunoSEQ multiplex PCR, and its TCRdb copy is limited to in-frame clones, with some not included. The sample yields under 80,000 clones, roughly nine tenths seen once. The sequencing here drew on peripheral blood, taken in the second trimester of pregnancy. Receptors were obtained from a female donor with multiple sclerosis, enrolled in a pregnancy study.

V usage is TRBV5-1 and J usage is TRBJ2-1; D gene ambiguous. The germline V gene has CDR1 SGHRS and CDR2 YFSETQ. The CDR3 loop spans 12 amino acids. Trimming left V 1 base short and J 5 bases short, with 4 bases between. CDR3 DNA sequence: TGCGCCAGCAGCTTGCGGGACAATGAGCAGTTCTTC. This codes for CASSLRDNEQFF. The full variable domain, its missing parts supplied by reference TRBV5-1 and TRBJ2-1, is KAGVTQTPRYLIKTRGQQVTLSCSPISGHRSVSWYQQTPGQGLQFLFEYFSETQRNKGNFPGRFSGRQFSNSRSEMNVSTLELGDSALYLCASSLRDNEQFFGPGTRLTVL.

CDR3 sequence: CASSRGQGAARDYEQYF. As DNA, the CDR3 is TGCGCCAGCAGCCGAGGACAGGGGGCCGCGAGGGACTACGAGCAGTACTTC. The chain is built from TRBV4-3 and TRBJ2-7; 11 bases map to TRBD1. From germline, CDR1 is LGHNA and CDR2 YSLEER. There are 17 residues in the CDR3. With V trimmed by 4 bases and J by 3 bases, 11 bases remained unmatched.

This clone was picked up one time. As DNA, the CDR3 is TGCGCCAGCAGCCGGACCGGGACTAGCGGGGAGGGGATCGAGCAGTACTTC. This encodes CASSRTGTSGEGIEQYF. The chain employs TRBV5-1 and TRBJ2-7; TRBD2 matches 13 bases. The germline gives CDR1 SGHRS, CDR2 YFSETQ. V shed 4 bases and J 6 bases; nucleotides not matched to a gene: 13. This CDR3 region has 17 residues.

V gene TRBV4-1 combines with J gene TRBJ1-2; D is unresolved. CDR1 is MGHRA and CDR2 is YSYEKL in the germline V gene. Trimming removed 2 bases at V and 4 bases at J, with 20 bases between. The CDR3 spans 17 residues. CDR3 loop: CASSQPLGEREGYGYTF. CDR3 DNA: TGCGCCAGCAGCCAACCCCTCGGAGAGCGGGAGGGCTATGGCTACACCTTC.

This chain uses TRBV6-5 with TRBJ2-7, with D possibly matching TRBD2 (6 bases). Trimming cost V 5 bases and J 3 bases, with 14 bases left between them. This CDR3 is built from 14 residues. The germline gives CDR1 MNHEY, CDR2 SVGAGI. CDR3 nucleotide sequence: TGTGCCAGCAGTCTAGCGCTGAGGGACTACGAGCAGTACTTC. Its translation: CASSLALRDYEQYF.

The chain employs TRBV2 and TRBJ2-1; TRBD2 aligns across 8 bases. The germline gives CDR1 SNHLY, CDR2 FYNNEI. The ends lost 3 bases at V and 6 bases at J; junction bases unmatched: 7. The CDR3 loop spans 15 amino acids. The CDR3 DNA reads TGTGCCAGCAGTGAGATAGCGGGAAATGGCAATGAGCAGTTCTTC. Protein product: CASSEIAGNGNEQFF.

The genes are TRBV11-1 and TRBJ1-2; possibly TRBD1 for D (6 bases). V was trimmed by 4 bases and J by 3 bases, leaving 9 bases between them. Per germline, CDR1 SGHAT and CDR2 FQDESV (reference sequence). The CDR3 is made up of 13 amino acids. This CDR3 is CASSSPGDYGYTF. The CDR3, as DNA: TGTGCCAGCAGCTCCCCAGGGGACTATGGCTACACCTTC. Complete variable domain (other parts from reference TRBV11-1 and TRBJ1-2): EAEVAQSPRYKITEKSQAVAFWCDPISGHATLYWYRQILGQGPELLVQFQDESVVDDSQLPKDRFSAERLKGVDSTLKIQPAELGDSAMYLCASSSPGDYGYTFGSGTRLTVV.

V is TRBV19 and J is TRBJ1-1; maybe TRBD1 (5 bases). The CDR3 has 16 amino acids. Trimming cost V 6 bases and J 0 bases, with 17 bases left between them. In germline, CDR1 is LNHDA, CDR2 SQIVND (reference sequence). The CDR3 sequence is CASSVGLQRLNTEAFF. DNA of the CDR3: TGTGCCAGTAGCGTGGGACTACAGCGCTTGAACACTGAAGCTTTCTTT.

The chain is built from TRBV11-3 and TRBJ2-7, with D possibly being TRBD2 (5 bases). The CDR3 consists of 14 residues. The V and J ends lost 3 bases and 2 bases respectively, with 11 bases between them. Germline-derived CDR1 and CDR2 are SGHNT and YENEEA. Written as DNA, the CDR3 is TGTGCCAGCAGCTTTTCCGGGAACACCTACGAGCAGTACTTC. As protein: CASSFSGNTYEQYF.

The rearrangement uses TRBV2 and TRBJ2-2; 8 bases agree with TRBD1. With V trimmed by 8 bases and J by 6 bases, 11 bases remained unmatched. The CDR3 runs to 15 residues. Looked up from germline, CDR1 is SNHLY and CDR2 is FYNNEI. The DNA for the CDR3 is TGTGCCAGCCGGACAGGGAATACTAACCCCGGGGAGCTGTTTTTT. This codes for CASRTGNTNPGELFF.

V and J are TRBV9 and TRBJ1-1; D might be TRBD1 (5 bases). The V and J ends lost 6 bases and 3 bases respectively, with 18 bases between them. The germline gives CDR1 SGDLS, CDR2 YYNGEE. The CDR3 is made up of 15 amino acids. The CDR3 DNA sequence: TGTGCCAGCATTAACCTCTCAGGGAAGGACACTGAAGCTTTCTTT. Its protein product is CASINLSGKDTEAFF.

V is TRBV5-5 and J is TRBJ2-2; 8 bases are shared with TRBD2. Looked up from germline, CDR1 is SGHKS and CDR2 is YYEKEE (reference sequence). This CDR3 is built from 15 residues. J gave up 10 bases and V 4 bases, and 12 bases lay outside the gene matches. The CDR3 protein is CASSGPGLDFAELFF. CDR3 DNA sequence: TGTGCCAGCAGCGGCCCGGGACTAGATTTCGCGGAGCTGTTTTTT.

This chain joins TRBV29-1 and TRBJ1-3, with 10 bases that match TRBD1. Germline trimming cut 5 bases from V and 6 bases from J; bases unmatched to any gene: 7. Germline lookup yields CDR1 SQVTM and CDR2 ANQGSEA. The CDR3 covers 14 residues. In DNA, the CDR3 is TGCAGCGTTCGGGACAGGGGCTGGGAAAACACCATATATTTT. It translates to CSVRDRGWENTIYF.

This chain joins TRBV7-7 and TRBJ2-5, with 10 bases lining up with TRBD2. The V and J ends lost 5 bases and 4 bases, in that order; junction bases with no gene match: 4. Germline-derived CDR1 and CDR2 are SSHAT and FNYEAQ (reference sequence). This CDR3 is built from 14 residues. CDR3 residues: CASSPIAGGETQYF. The CDR3, as DNA: TGTGCCAGCAGCCCCATAGCGGGAGGAGAGACCCAGTACTTC.

The genes are TRBV5-1 and TRBJ2-5; 8 nucleotides line up with TRBD1. Losses at the gene ends were 0 bases for V and 4 bases for J; bases not matched to a gene: 2. The CDR3 spans 14 residues. Germline lookup yields CDR1 SGHRS and CDR2 YFSETQ. This chain's CDR3 is CASSLGGQGETQYF. CDR3 in DNA: TGCGCCAGCAGCTTGGGAGGACAGGGAGAGACCCAGTACTTC.

This sequence joins TRBV29-1 and TRBJ2-1; 10 bases agree with TRBD2. The CDR3 loop spans 13 amino acids. CDR1 and CDR2 from the germline V gene are SQVTM and ANQGSEA. J lost 6 bases, V lost 6 bases, and 5 bases had no gene match. The CDR3 bases are TGCAGCGTGAGCGGGAGGGCCTCCAATGAGCAGTTCTTC. Encoded protein: CSVSGRASNEQFF.

The rearrangement joins TRBV5-1 to TRBJ1-4, with TRBD1 matching over 8 bases. The germline V gene encodes CDR1 SGHRS and CDR2 YFSETQ. V was clipped by 2 bases and J by 5 bases; unmatched bases: 2. The CDR3 has 14 amino acids. The CDR3 coding sequence is TGCGCCAGCAGCTTAGGACAGGGCAATGAAAAACTGTTTTTT. Its protein is CASSLGQGNEKLFF.

The chain carries TRBV5-6 and TRBJ1-1; D may be TRBD1 (5 bases). The length of the CDR3 is 14 residues. The V and J ends lost 2 bases and 1 base respectively, with 9 bases between them. Per the germline V gene, CDR1 is SGHDT and CDR2 is YYEEEE. The CDR3 loop is CASSLSTGNTEAFF. CDR3 sequence (DNA): TGTGCCAGCAGCTTATCTACAGGGAACACTGAAGCTTTCTTT.

The chain carries TRBV29-1 and TRBJ1-4, with 8 nucleotides matching TRBD1. The CDR3 runs 13 residues. After removal of 7 bases from V and 3 bases from J, the junction contained 4 bases not matched to a gene. Germline CDR1 is SQVTM and CDR2 is ANQGSEA. In nucleotides, the CDR3 is TGCAGCGCTGACAGGGGCTCTAATGAAAAACTGTTTTTT. It translates to CSADRGSNEKLFF.

The rearrangement uses TRBV5-1 and TRBJ2-5, with 11 bases fitting TRBD1. J gave up 4 bases and V 5 bases, and 1 base lay outside the gene matches. Germline CDR1 SGHRS, CDR2 YFSETQ. This CDR3 comprises 13 residues. CDR3 coding DNA: TGCGCCAGCAGAGGGACAGGGGGAGAGACCCAGTACTTC. It encodes CASRGTGGETQYF.

The chain uses TRBV19 and TRBJ2-2, with 7 bases that match TRBD1. This CDR3 spans 14 amino acids. The J segment lost 6 bases and the V segment lost 4 bases, leaving 5 bases of the junction unmatched. CDR1 and CDR2 (germline): LNHDA, SQIVND (reference sequence). Written as DNA, the CDR3 is TGTGCCAGTAGTACGGGACAGTTCGCCGGGGAGCTGTTTTTT. Protein: CASSTGQFAGELFF.

V usage is TRBV5-1 and J usage is TRBJ2-3, with 9 bases identical to TRBD2. Germline CDR1 is SGHRS and CDR2 is YFSETQ. Trimming removed 0 bases from V and 2 bases from J; junction bases left unmatched: 7. The CDR3 consists of 17 residues. CDR3 DNA sequence: TGCGCCAGCAGCTTGGCCATGCTAGCGGGGTTCACAGATACGCAGTATTTT. As protein: CASSLAMLAGFTDTQYF.

This chain links TRBV27 with TRBJ1-5; possibly TRBD1 for D (6 bases). This CDR3 has 15 residues. From germline, CDR1 is MNHEY and CDR2 SMNVEV (reference sequence). The V end was cut by 6 bases, the J end by 2 bases, with 14 bases between. DNA for the CDR3: TGTGCCAGCAGCCCGGGGGGCGCGGGCAATCAGCCCCAGCATTTT. This gives the protein CASSPGGAGNQPQHF.

This chain uses TRBV18 with TRBJ2-7, with TRBD1 matching 9 bases. The V segment lost 6 bases and the J segment 2 bases; nucleotides outside the gene matches: 5. This CDR3 has 14 residues. The germline V gene encodes CDR1 KGHSH and CDR2 LQKENI. CDR3 nucleotide sequence: TGTGCCAGCTCGGCCGGGACAGGGCCCTACGAGCAGTACTTC. Translation: CASSAGTGPYEQYF.

The J gene is TRBJ1-2, the V gene TRBV19; D is perhaps TRBD1 (5 bases). The ends were cut back, 3 bases at V and 3 bases at J, with 11 bases in the middle. The CDR3 totals 14 residues. Germline V gives CDR1 LNHDA, CDR2 SQIVND (reference sequence). This CDR3 is CASSMSGHDYGYTF. The DNA for the CDR3 is TGTGCCAGTAGTATGTCAGGACATGACTATGGCTACACCTTC.

In its sample, this clone was seen once. The chain is built from TRBV21-1 and TRBJ2-7; TRBD2, the D gene given by the table, was not confirmed from the DNA. TRBV21-1 is tagged as a pseudogene. The CDR3 sequence is 15 residues long. The DNA for the CDR3 is TGTGCCAGCAGCGCAACTAGCCTGAGGGGCTACGAGCAGTACTTC. Translation gives CASSATSLRGYEQYF.

V usage is TRBV7-6 and J usage is TRBJ1-1; perhaps TRBD1 as D (6 bases). Trimming removed 2 bases at V and 1 base at J, with 11 bases between. The germline CDR1 and CDR2 sequences are SGHVS and FNYEAQ. The CDR3 is 15 amino acids. CDR3 loop: CASSLSGGRNTEAFF. In nucleotides, the CDR3 is TGTGCCAGCAGCTTATCTGGGGGCCGGAACACTGAAGCTTTCTTT.

This chain links TRBV5-1 with TRBJ2-3; 9 bases are a match to TRBD1. This CDR3 comprises 15 residues. V was clipped by 2 bases and J by 3 bases; unmatched bases: 4. From germline, CDR1 is SGHRS and CDR2 YFSETQ. For the CDR3, the DNA is TGCGCCAGCAGCTTCCCCGGGACAGGGACAGATACGCAGTATTTT. It is translated as CASSFPGTGTDTQYF. Together with reference TRBV5-1 and TRBJ2-3, the CDR3 gives the full variable domain: KAGVTQTPRYLIKTRGQQVTLSCSPISGHRSVSWYQQTPGQGLQFLFEYFSETQRNKGNFPGRFSGRQFSNSRSEMNVSTLELGDSALYLCASSFPGTGTDTQYFGPGTRLTVL.

This chain links TRBV28 with TRBJ2-3; TRBD2 matches 13 bases. CDR3 size: 16 residues. Unmatched junction bases numbered 3, after V lost 0 bases and J lost 6 bases. Germline CDR1 reads MDHEN; CDR2 reads SYDVKM. As DNA, the CDR3 is TGTGCCAGCAGTTTATGGGGGACTAGCGGGGTGGATACGCAGTATTTT. Its translation is CASSLWGTSGVDTQYF.

This clone was found once. The chain couples TRBV21-1 to TRBJ1-4; the table's D gene call, TRBD1, was not cross checked with the DNA. TRBV21-1 is noted as a pseudogene. The CDR3 spans 16 residues. As DNA, the CDR3 is TGTGCCAGCAGCAAAGTTGTGCCAGTTCCAAATGAAAAACTGTTTTTT. It codes for CASSKVVPVPNEKLFF.